This T cell receptor beta chain was recorded in a study of T cells in Graves' hyperthyroidism and ophthalmopathy. Findings of the study overall: Researchers found most expanded thyroid clonotypes above 0.001 in blood as well. Separating ophthalmopathy from stable hyperthyroidism was achieved by a 13 V-J model.

Amplification of TCR beta CDR3 regions was performed using RNA transcripts as template. The HTBI set primed first-round TCR CDR3 RT-PCR. TCRdb re-called the multiplex PCR reads with MiXCR, one entry per CDR3 protein. Here the sample spans 480,000 or so distinct CDR3 sequences, approximately 49% being singletons. The CDR3 runs 17 residues. The germline gives CDR1 SGHTA, CDR2 FQGTGA. Patients showing uncontrolled infection, other autoimmune disease, pregnancy or lactation were ineligible. In the case of this clonotype: What it binds is not known.

V is TRBV7-3 and J is TRBJ2-6; D is perhaps TRBD1 (7 bases). Specimen: peripheral blood or thyroid tissue (not recorded which). The receptor's source is an adult woman with Graves' disease, either hyperthyroidism or ophthalmopathy (not recorded which). The CDR3 DNA reads as TGTGCTAGCCCCCGGGGGACAGAGTTCTCTGGGGCCAACGTCCTGACTTTC. It yields the protein CASPRGTEFSGANVLTF. Drawing the rest from reference TRBV7-3 and TRBJ2-6, the complete variable domain is GAGVSQTPSNKVTEKGKYVELRCDPISGHTALYWYRQSLGQGPEFLIYFQGTGAADDSGLPNDRFFAVRPEGSVSTLKIQRTERGDSAVYLCASPRGTEFSGANVLTFGAGSRLTVL.